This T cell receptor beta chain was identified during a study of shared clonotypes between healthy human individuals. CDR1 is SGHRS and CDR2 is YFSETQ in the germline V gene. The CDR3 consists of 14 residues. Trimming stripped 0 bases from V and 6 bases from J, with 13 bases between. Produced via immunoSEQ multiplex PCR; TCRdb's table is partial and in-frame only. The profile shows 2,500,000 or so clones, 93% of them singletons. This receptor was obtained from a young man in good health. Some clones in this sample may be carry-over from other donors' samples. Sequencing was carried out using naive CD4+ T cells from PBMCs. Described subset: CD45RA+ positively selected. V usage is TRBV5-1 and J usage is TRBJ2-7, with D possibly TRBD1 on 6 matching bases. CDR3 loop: CASSLGLTGGEQYF. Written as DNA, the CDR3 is TGCGCCAGCAGCTTGGGACTGACAGGCGGCGAGCAGTACTTC.